The 16 T cell receptor beta chains given below trace back to one sample, sequenced in a study of immune evolution from preneoplasia to lung adenocarcinoma. Method: immunoSEQ multiplex PCR; TCRdb's copy keeps in-frame clones and lacks some. The table has a few thousand clones, around four fifths seen once. Source material: FFPE adjacent normal lung tissue. The source of these receptors is a donor aged 70 or older with lung adenocarcinoma.

This chain links TRBV5-1 with TRBJ2-1; the D is unclear. V was pared by 0 bases and J by 7 bases, with 14 bases between. This CDR3 has 15 amino acids. Germline V gene lookup returns CDR1 SGHRS and CDR2 YFSETQ. The CDR3 nucleotides are TGCGCCAGCAGCTTGGTATTTGGGGAAGCGAATGAGCAGTTCTTC. It is translated as CASSLVFGEANEQFF.

A single count supports this clone. The chain combines TRBV30 with TRBJ2-1; perhaps TRBD2 as D (6 bases). Trimming took 3 bases from V and 9 from J, leaving 15 bases between them. The CDR3 totals 13 residues. Germline CDR1 is GTSNPN and CDR2 is SVGIG (reference sequence). CDR3 region: CAWRWPSASEQFF. DNA of the CDR3: TGTGCCTGGAGATGGCCTAGCGCAAGTGAGCAGTTCTTC.

In DNA, the CDR3 is TGCAGCGTCCGGAACGGGAATTCGAATCAGCCCCAGCATTTT. Protein: CSVRNGNSNQPQHF. V and J are TRBV29-1 and TRBJ1-5; D is ambiguous. Germline CDR1 SQVTM, CDR2 ANQGSEA. This CDR3 is 14 amino acids long. Between the trimmed V and J ends, which lost 6 bases and 4 bases, there was a span of 16 bases.

This clone was counted a few times. The CDR3: CASSPQVGSTGELFF. The CDR3 DNA reads TGCGCCAGCAGCCCGCAGGTCGGGAGCACCGGGGAGCTGTTTTTT. The genes are TRBV5-1 and TRBJ2-2, with D possibly matching TRBD2 (6 bases). Germline lookup yields CDR1 SGHRS and CDR2 YFSETQ. V lost 4 bases and J lost 4, with 14 bases in between. This CDR3 has 15 residues.

The chain joins TRBV19 to TRBJ2-5; the D gene is possibly TRBD2 (5 bases). Germline CDR1 LNHDA, CDR2 SQIVND (reference sequence). The V gene lost 10 bases and the J gene lost 7 bases, with 19 bases spanning the gap. The CDR3 is 13 residues long. CDR3 sequence reads: CATRPDSAGTQYF. CDR3 nucleotides: TGTGCCACCCGTCCGGACTCAGCCGGGACCCAGTACTTC.

The chain carries TRBV5-1 and TRBJ2-1; TRBD2 aligns across 8 bases. V shed 3 bases, J shed 2 bases, and the junction held 1 base outside the gene matches. The length of the CDR3 is 14 residues. Germline loops: CDR1 SGHRS, CDR2 YFSETQ. The CDR3 nucleotides read TGCGCCAGCAGCTCGGGACTAGCCTACAATGAGCAGTTCTTC. It codes for CASSSGLAYNEQFF.

The V call is TRBV5-4, the J call TRBJ2-7; a weak D match, TRBD2 (5 bases). V shed 4 bases and J shed 4 bases, with 15 bases lying between them. The CDR3 has 14 amino acids. Looked up from germline, CDR1 is SGHNT and CDR2 is YYREEE (reference sequence). The chain's CDR3 is CASSQKSGEYEQYF. DNA for the CDR3: TGTGCCAGCAGCCAGAAGTCCGGGGAATACGAGCAGTACTTC.

The chain couples TRBV7-3 to TRBJ2-2, with 7 bases fitting TRBD1. The length of the CDR3 is 17 residues. V shed 2 bases, J shed 0 bases, and the junction held 6 bases outside the gene matches. Germline CDR1 and CDR2: SGHTA and FQGTGA. CDR3 region: CASSLDPTGTNTGELFF. CDR3 in DNA: TGTGCCAGCAGCTTAGACCCGACAGGGACGAACACCGGGGAGCTGTTTTTT.

This clone has more than one count but fewer than ten. The chain combines TRBV9 with TRBJ2-3; D not resolved. The CDR3 contains 15 residues. Trimming left V 4 bases short and J 0 bases short, with 12 bases between. The germline V gene encodes CDR1 SGDLS and CDR2 YYNGEE. CDR3 protein: CASSPRMSSTDTQYF. The CDR3, as DNA: TGTGCCAGCAGCCCCCGAATGTCTAGCACAGATACGCAGTATTTT.

The chain uses TRBV4-1 and TRBJ2-4; a weak D match, TRBD1 (6 bases). Per the germline V gene, CDR1 is MGHRA and CDR2 is YSYEKL. V lost 2 bases to trimming and J lost 1 base, with 12 bases between them. CDR3 length equals 16 residues. The CDR3 loop is CASSQLGAGAKNIQYF. Here the CDR3 DNA reads TGCGCCAGCAGCCAACTGGGGGCTGGCGCCAAAAACATTCAGTACTTC.

This clone showed up just a few times. V is TRBV27 and J is TRBJ1-1; D call uncertain. V was pared by 4 bases and J by 1 base, with 7 bases between. CDR3 length equals 13 residues. CDR1 and CDR2 from the germline V gene are MNHEY and SMNVEV (reference sequence). CDR3 region: CASSSTPNTEAFF. CDR3 sequence (DNA): TGTGCCAGCAGTTCGACCCCGAACACTGAAGCTTTCTTT.

The V and J genes are TRBV27 and TRBJ1-5; no clear D. Germline CDR1 and CDR2: MNHEY and SMNVEV (reference sequence). With 5 bases removed from V and 6 bases from J, the gap between germline ends came to 14 bases. This CDR3 is built from 14 residues. This chain's CDR3 is CASSPSRAGQPQHF. The CDR3 DNA is TGTGCCAGCAGTCCTTCACGGGCGGGTCAGCCCCAGCATTTT.

CDR3 sequence: CASSSRVSNYGYTF. The CDR3, as DNA: TGCGCCAGCAGCTCCAGGGTTAGTAACTATGGCTACACCTTC. The chain joins TRBV5-1 to TRBJ1-2, with a weak D call TRBD1 (5 bases). The V end lost 3 bases, the J end lost 1 base, and 10 bases lay between the germline ends. Per the germline V gene, CDR1 is SGHRS and CDR2 is YFSETQ. CDR3 length: 14 amino acids.

The chain joins TRBV11-2 to TRBJ1-2; D call uncertain. Trimming removed 6 bases at V and 1 base at J, with 9 bases between. Germline-derived CDR1 and CDR2 are SGHAT and FQNNGV. The CDR3 consists of 13 residues. CDR3 DNA sequence: TGTGCCAGCAGTCCGGATTTTAACTATGGCTACACCTTC. Protein product: CASSPDFNYGYTF.

The rearrangement links TRBV2 to TRBJ2-7; D remains ambiguous. V lost 0 bases and J lost 9, with 9 bases in between. The CDR3 contains 12 residues. The V gene's germline CDR1 is SNHLY and CDR2 FYNNEI. The CDR3 DNA reads TGTGCCAGCAGTGAAGCGGGGTTTAGGCAGTACTTC. Its translation: CASSEAGFRQYF.

The CDR3 nucleotides are TGTGCCAGCAGCCTACAGGGTAGTCCTGAAGCTTTCTTT. Its translation: CASSLQGSPEAFF. This chain joins TRBV5-4 and TRBJ1-1, with D possibly being TRBD1 (6 bases). Germline loops: CDR1 SGHNT, CDR2 YYREEE (reference sequence). Trimming removed 4 bases from V and 6 bases from J, with 13 bases in between. The CDR3 has 13 residues. Filled out from reference TRBV5-4 and TRBJ1-1, the complete variable domain reads ETGVTQSPTHLIKTRGQQVTLRCSSQSGHNTVSWYQQALGQGPQFIFQYYREEENGRGNFPPRFSGLQFPNYSSELNVNALELDDSALYLCASSLQGSPEAFFGQGTRLTVV.